This is a list of T cell receptor beta chains from one sample in a study of shared clonotypes between healthy human individuals. The protocol was immunoSEQ multiplex PCR, while the TCRdb copy is restricted to in-frame clones and leaves out a portion. The repertoire holds about 2 million clones, with approximately 95% as singletons. What was sequenced was naive CD4+ T cells sorted from blood. The origin of the receptors is a man aged 18 to 29 in good health. The CDR3 runs from the conserved cysteine through the conserved F or W. A D gene is named only where the DNA matches it firmly. Expanded clones get a size class; other rows say once, few or many, or leave the size out.

clone_size: NA; d_call: TRBD2; v_call: TRBV11-3; cdr3_length: 14; j_call: TRBJ2-7; cdr3_nt: TGTGCCAGCAGCTCGCGGGGGGGCCACTACGAGCAGTACTTC; cdr3_aa: CASSSRGGHYEQYF
clone_size: once; d_call: TRBD1; v_call: TRBV5-1; cdr3_length: 13; j_call: TRBJ2-5; cdr3_nt: TGCGCCAGCAGCTTGACAGGGGGAGAGACCCAGTACTTC; cdr3_aa: CASSLTGGETQYF
clone_size: NA; d_call: NA; v_call: TRBV30; cdr3_length: 13; j_call: TRBJ1-1; cdr3_nt: TGTGCCTGGAAGACTGCCAGCCCAACGGAAGCTTTCTTT; cdr3_aa: CAWKTASPTEAFF
clone_size: NA; d_call: NA; v_call: TRBV5-1; cdr3_length: 13; j_call: TRBJ2-1; cdr3_nt: TGCGCCAGCAGCTTGACCTCGCGAGATGAGCAGTTCTTC; cdr3_aa: CASSLTSRDEQFF
clone_size: once; d_call: NA; v_call: TRBV10-3; cdr3_length: 13; j_call: TRBJ1-1; cdr3_nt: TGTGCCATCAGTGAGACAGGGCCCACTGAAGCTTTCTTT; cdr3_aa: CAISETGPTEAFF
clone_size: NA; d_call: TRBD1; v_call: TRBV29-1; cdr3_length: 14; j_call: TRBJ2-2; cdr3_nt: TGCAGCGTTGCCGGGACAGGGGGGACCGGGGAGCTGTTTTTT; cdr3_aa: CSVAGTGGTGELFF
clone_size: NA; d_call: NA; v_call: TRBV7-2; cdr3_length: 14; j_call: TRBJ1-5; cdr3_nt: TGTGCCAGCAGCTTAGATGGGCCGGTGGGGTCCCAGCATTTT; cdr3_aa: CASSLDGPVGSQHF
clone_size: NA; d_call: NA; v_call: TRBV30; cdr3_length: 15; j_call: TRBJ1-6; cdr3_nt: TGTGCCTGGAGCGGACCTGGACTGGTTAATTCACCCCTCCACTTT; cdr3_aa: CAWSGPGLVNSPLHF
clone_size: NA; d_call: NA; v_call: TRBV12-5; cdr3_length: 17; j_call: TRBJ1-1; cdr3_nt: TGTGCTAGTGGTTTGGATCTTCGGGGGACCTTGAACACTGAAGCTTTCTTT; cdr3_aa: CASGLDLRGTLNTEAFF
clone_size: NA; d_call: NA; v_call: TRBV4-1; cdr3_length: 14; j_call: TRBJ1-5; cdr3_nt: TGCGCCAGCAGCCAAGATGACAGCTATCAGCCCCAGCATTTT; cdr3_aa: CASSQDDSYQPQHF
clone_size: NA; d_call: NA; v_call: TRBV6-5; cdr3_length: 14; j_call: TRBJ2-7; cdr3_nt: TGTGCCAGCAGTCGAGGGGGGTTGGAATCGGGGCAGTACTTC; cdr3_aa: CASSRGGLESGQYF
clone_size: NA; d_call: TRBD1; v_call: TRBV29-1; cdr3_length: 14; j_call: TRBJ1-3; cdr3_nt: TGCAGCGCCGAGGGGACAGGGGTTGGAAACACCATATATTTT; cdr3_aa: CSAEGTGVGNTIYF
clone_size: NA; d_call: NA; v_call: TRBV5-1; cdr3_length: 14; j_call: TRBJ2-7; cdr3_nt: TGCGCCAGCAGCTTGGAGGGGGTTAACTACGAGCAGTACTTC; cdr3_aa: CASSLEGVNYEQYF
clone_size: NA; d_call: NA; v_call: TRBV2; cdr3_length: 11; j_call: TRBJ2-7; cdr3_nt: TGTGCCAGCTCGACAGGTTACGAGCAGTACTTC; cdr3_aa: CASSTGYEQYF
clone_size: NA; d_call: NA; v_call: TRBV27; cdr3_length: 13; j_call: TRBJ2-7; cdr3_nt: TGTGCCAGCAGGCCACCCCGAGGGAGCGAGCAGTACTTC; cdr3_aa: CASRPPRGSEQYF
clone_size: once; d_call: NA; v_call: TRBV5-1; cdr3_length: 16; j_call: TRBJ2-1; cdr3_nt: TGCGCCAGCAGCTTGGTTGCGGGATCTTCCTACAATGAGCAGTTCTTC; cdr3_aa: CASSLVAGSSYNEQFF
clone_size: once; d_call: NA; v_call: TRBV2; cdr3_length: 11; j_call: TRBJ2-1; cdr3_nt: TGTGCCAGTGGGTCGGTCGATGAGCAGTTCTTC; cdr3_aa: CASGSVDEQFF
clone_size: few; d_call: NA; v_call: TRBV6-5; cdr3_length: 14; j_call: TRBJ2-7; cdr3_nt: TGTGCCAGCAGCCGAGACGGGTGGGTCTACGAGCAGTACTTC; cdr3_aa: CASSRDGWVYEQYF
clone_size: NA; d_call: TRBD2; v_call: TRBV7-9; cdr3_length: 16; j_call: TRBJ2-1; cdr3_nt: TGTGCCAGCAGGAGTAGCGGGAGCGAATCCTACAATGAGCAGTTCTTC; cdr3_aa: CASRSSGSESYNEQFF
clone_size: NA; d_call: TRBD1; v_call: TRBV28; cdr3_length: 14; j_call: TRBJ2-2; cdr3_nt: TGTGCCAGCAGAAACAGGGGGCTCGCCGGGGAGCTGTTTTTT; cdr3_aa: CASRNRGLAGELFF
clone_size: NA; d_call: TRBD1; v_call: TRBV9; cdr3_length: 17; j_call: TRBJ2-4; cdr3_nt: TGTGCCAGCAGCCGGAAACTACAGGGGGCGCGGGGAAACATTCAGTACTTC; cdr3_aa: CASSRKLQGARGNIQYF
clone_size: NA; d_call: NA; v_call: TRBV4-3; cdr3_length: 16; j_call: TRBJ1-1; cdr3_nt: TGCGCCAGCAGCCAAGATCCGGCGGGAAGTAACACTGAAGCTTTCTTT; cdr3_aa: CASSQDPAGSNTEAFF
clone_size: NA; d_call: TRBD1; v_call: TRBV11-2; cdr3_length: 14; j_call: TRBJ1-5; cdr3_nt: TGTGCCAGCAGCCGGACAGGAATCAATCAGCCCCAGCATTTT; cdr3_aa: CASSRTGINQPQHF
clone_size: NA; d_call: NA; v_call: TRBV19; cdr3_length: 14; j_call: TRBJ1-3; cdr3_nt: TGTGCCAGTAGTCCGGGAAGTCTTGGAAACACCATATATTTT; cdr3_aa: CASSPGSLGNTIYF
clone_size: NA; d_call: TRBD1; v_call: TRBV11-2; cdr3_length: 16; j_call: TRBJ1-4; cdr3_nt: TGTGCCAGCAGCCTGGGCGACAGGGGGCTCAATGAAAAACTGTTTTTT; cdr3_aa: CASSLGDRGLNEKLFF
clone_size: NA; d_call: NA; v_call: TRBV2; cdr3_length: 15; j_call: TRBJ2-7; cdr3_nt: TGTGCCAGCATCAAGGACAGTCAGCTCCCCTACGAGCAGTACTTC; cdr3_aa: CASIKDSQLPYEQYF